This T cell receptor beta chain is from a study of T cells in Graves' hyperthyroidism and ophthalmopathy. CDR3 size: 13 residues. Germline CDR1 is LGHDT and CDR2 is YNNKEL (reference sequence). V lost 4 bases and J 6 bases, leaving 13 bases between the germline ends. This clonotype was found many times. Over 18 months, lack of ophthalmopathy progression marked Graves' hyperthyroidism as stable. Diagnostic assessment was based on clinical symptoms, serum thyroxine and TRAb, thyroid ultrasound and orbital computed tomography. From RNA transcripts, TCR beta CDR3 regions were amplified. HTBI primers were the set used in a first-round RT-PCR of the TCR CDR3. TCRdb reprocessed the multiplex PCR reads via MiXCR and lists one record per CDR3 protein. Among around 500,000 distinct CDR3 sequences listed, 14% were seen once.

The V and J genes are TRBV3-1 and TRBJ2-7; D is possibly TRBD1 (6 bases). The sequence came from a woman aged 40 to 50 with Graves' hyperthyroidism. Sequenced sample: blood. This chain's CDR3 is CASSPTGFGEQYF. The CDR3 nucleotides are TGTGCCAGCAGCCCTACAGGGTTCGGCGAGCAGTACTTC.